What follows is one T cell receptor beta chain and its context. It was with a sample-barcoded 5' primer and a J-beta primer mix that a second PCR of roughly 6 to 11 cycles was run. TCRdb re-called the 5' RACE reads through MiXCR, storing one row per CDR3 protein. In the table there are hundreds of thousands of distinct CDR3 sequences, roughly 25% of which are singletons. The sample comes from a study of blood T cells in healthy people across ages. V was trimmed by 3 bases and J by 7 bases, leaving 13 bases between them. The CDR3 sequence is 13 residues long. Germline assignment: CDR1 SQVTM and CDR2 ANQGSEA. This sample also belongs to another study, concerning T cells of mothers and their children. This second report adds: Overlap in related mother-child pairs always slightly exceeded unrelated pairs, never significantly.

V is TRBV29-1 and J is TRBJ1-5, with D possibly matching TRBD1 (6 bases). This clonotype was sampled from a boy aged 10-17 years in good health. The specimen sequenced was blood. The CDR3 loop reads CSVETGSGQPQHF. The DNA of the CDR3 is TGCAGCGTTGAGACAGGATCTGGGCAGCCCCAGCATTTT.